This passage covers 26 T cell receptor beta chains from one sample sequenced in a study of CD8+CD57+ T cells in acquired aplastic anemia (dated by TCRdb to 2016 to 2019). Sequencing relied on an Illumina HiSeq 2000. TCR beta VDJ combination and CDR3 sequence profiling used genomic DNA as the template. TCRdb reprocessing: public reads trimmed at Q25 with fastp, clones called with MiXCR, in-frame beta chains kept. Duplicate CDR3 protein sequences are folded into a single record with the most common DNA and genes. This sample lists a few hundred thousand distinct CDR3 sequences; approximately 60% were detected once. The ten biggest clones cover approximately 30% of the sample. The sample consisted of sorted CD4+, CD8+, or CD8+CD57+ T cells (not recorded which) from PBMCs. The receptors were sampled from a human donor in good health.

The rearrangement uses TRBV5-1 and TRBJ2-3; 8 nucleotides line up with TRBD1. Germline V gene lookup returns CDR1 SGHRS and CDR2 YFSETQ. The CDR3 is made up of 16 amino acids. V gave up 2 bases and J gave up 6 bases; unmatched junction bases: 11. The CDR3 loop reads CASSLQNRGRGDTQYF. CDR3 sequence (DNA): TGCGCCAGCAGCTTACAGAACAGGGGGAGAGGGGATACGCAGTATTTT.

The sample holds many counts of this clonotype. This chain uses TRBV19 with TRBJ2-7; TRBD2 aligns across 14 bases. Germline V CDR1 and CDR2: LNHDA, SQIVND (reference sequence). V lost 4 bases and J lost 5; bases outside the gene matches: 10. The CDR3 runs to 17 residues. The CDR3: CASSSGTSGSTPHEQYF. The DNA of the CDR3 is TGTGCCAGTAGTAGCGGGACTAGCGGGAGTACTCCCCACGAGCAGTACTTC.

This clonotype showed up just a few times. This may be a read error, as it is one base from a much larger clone. J is TRBJ2-5 and V is TRBV6-5; D perhaps matches TRBD1 (6 bases). The CDR3 totals 13 residues. The germline V gene encodes CDR1 MNHEY and CDR2 SVGAGI. The CDR3 here is CASSYSGGEAQYF. CDR3 sequence (DNA): TGTGCCAGCAGTTACTCAGGGGGAGAGGCCCAGTACTTC.

The chain recombines TRBV7-9 with TRBJ2-1; D remains ambiguous. Germline V lookup: CDR1 SEHNR, CDR2 FQNEAQ (reference sequence). V was cut by 1 base and J by 7 bases, with 11 bases left in between. There are 14 residues in the CDR3. CDR3 DNA sequence: TGTGCCAGCAGCTTAGTAGAGGCTCAGAATGAGCAGTTCTTC. Protein product: CASSLVEAQNEQFF.

This CDR3 is CASRLGGANVLTF. CDR3 bases: TGTGCCAGCAGGTTGGGGGGGGCCAACGTCCTGACTTTC. V and J are TRBV7-2 and TRBJ2-6; D ambiguous. V was clipped by 6 bases and J by 4 bases, with 7 bases between them. Germline V gene lookup returns CDR1 SGHTA and CDR2 FQGNSA. This CDR3 is built from 13 residues.

This clonotype appeared many times. V gene TRBV24-1 combines with J gene TRBJ1-4; the D gene is possibly TRBD1 (6 bases). The germline CDR1 and CDR2 sequences are KGHDR and SFDVKD. The CDR3 covers 15 residues. Trimming took 4 bases from V and 7 from J, leaving 15 bases between them. The CDR3, as DNA: TGTGCCACCAGTGACGGTTGGGGGCGCGGTGAAAAACTGTTTTTT. Translating gives CATSDGWGRGEKLFF.

The genes are TRBV2 and TRBJ2-2; D is perhaps TRBD2 (6 bases). The CDR3 length is 13 residues. Germline CDR1 and CDR2: SNHLY and FYNNEI. V gave up 7 bases and J gave up 8 bases, with 14 bases separating them. This CDR3 reads CASKSDGGGELFF. For the CDR3, the DNA is TGTGCCAGCAAATCAGACGGAGGGGGGGAGCTGTTTTTT.

This clonotype was detected ten times or more. J is TRBJ1-2 and V is TRBV13; TRBD1 is a possible D gene (6 bases). This CDR3 comprises 14 residues. The V and J ends lost 5 bases and 3 bases respectively, with 13 bases between them. CDR1 is PRHDT and CDR2 is FYEKMQ in the germline V gene (reference sequence). CDR3 in DNA: TGTGCCAGCAGCACCTCGGGACAAGACTATGGCTACACCTTC. Protein sequence: CASSTSGQDYGYTF.

This clonotype appeared a single time. V and J are TRBV15 and TRBJ2-3; 8 bases agree with TRBD1. CDR3 size: 15 residues. V dropped 5 bases and J dropped 0; count of bases not matched to a gene: 4. Germline lookup yields CDR1 LNHNV and CDR2 YYDKDF (reference sequence). DNA for the CDR3: TGTGCCACCAGCGGGAGACAGGGGAGCACAGATACGCAGTATTTT. It yields the protein CATSGRQGSTDTQYF.

This clonotype was detected many times. The V call is TRBV5-1, the J call TRBJ1-4; 8 bases align to TRBD1. After removal of 2 bases from V and 3 bases from J, the junction contained 12 bases not matched to a gene. Germline V CDR1 and CDR2: SGHRS, YFSETQ. The CDR3 is 18 amino acids. CDR3: CASSLIPGGNLANEKLFF. Here the CDR3 DNA reads TGCGCCAGCAGCTTAATTCCAGGGGGCAATCTGGCTAATGAAAAACTGTTTTTT.

The V call is TRBV6-5, the J call TRBJ2-5; 8 bases are shared with TRBD2. Per the germline V gene, CDR1 is MNHEY and CDR2 is SVGAGI. J gave up 4 bases and V 6 bases, and 7 bases lay outside the gene matches. This CDR3 has 14 residues. CDR3 nucleotide sequence: TGTGCCAGCAGAACGGGGGGGCGGCGAGAGACCCAGTACTTC. Translated, it gives CASRTGGRRETQYF.

On this clonotype itself: A clone one base away is much larger, so this may be a read error. The chain combines TRBV6-5 with TRBJ2-2; 7 bases map to TRBD1. The CDR3 sequence is 16 residues long. CDR1 is MNHEY and CDR2 is SVGAGI in the germline V gene. The CDR3 spells CASGYPRTGQTGELFF. The CDR3, as DNA: TGTGCCAGCGGTTACCCCAGGACAGGTCAAACCGGGGAGCTGTTTTTT.

About this clonotype itself: The junction departs from the called germline gene at one end, perhaps through a read error. The chain uses TRBV7-3 and TRBJ1-2, with 8 bases identical to TRBD1. This CDR3 is 12 amino acids long. Germline V gene data show CDR1 as SGHTA and CDR2 as FQGTGA. CDR3 loop: CASTLQGGSYTF. CDR3 coding DNA: TGTGCCAGCACCTTACAGGGGGGTAGCTACACCTTC.

This clonotype is a singleton in its sample. The chain combines TRBV29-1 with TRBJ2-7; 8 positions agree with TRBD2. Germline CDR1 is SQVTM and CDR2 is ANQGSEA. The V gene end was trimmed by 7 bases and the J gene end by 7 bases; junction bases not matched to a gene: 12. The CDR3 is made up of 13 amino acids. This CDR3 reads CSAQRGLNWEQYF. The CDR3 DNA reads as TGCAGCGCACAGCGGGGGTTAAATTGGGAGCAGTACTTC.

In its sample, this clonotype was seen once. The V and J genes are TRBV7-3 and TRBJ1-2; D gene ambiguous. Germline V gene lookup returns CDR1 SGHTA and CDR2 FQGTGA. This CDR3 is 11 amino acids long. V was cut by 5 bases and J by 8 bases, with 9 bases left in between. CDR3 amino acids: CASSAQEGYTF. Here the CDR3 DNA reads TGTGCCAGCAGCGCTCAGGAGGGCTACACCTTC.

The chain employs TRBV7-8 and TRBJ2-7, with TRBD1 matching 10 bases. This CDR3 contains 15 residues. V shed 5 bases, J shed 3 bases, and the junction held 7 bases outside the gene matches. CDR1 is SGHVS, CDR2 FQNEAQ, per germline. CDR3 loop: CASSAGQGKHYEQYF. The CDR3 DNA follows: TGTGCCAGCAGCGCGGGACAGGGGAAACACTACGAGCAGTACTTC. Variable domain in full (rest from reference TRBV7-8 and TRBJ2-7): GAGVSQSPRYKVAKRGQDVALRCDPISGHVSLFWYQQALGQGPEFLTYFQNEAQLDKSGLPSDRFFAERPEGSVSTLKIQRTQQEDSAVYLCASSAGQGKHYEQYFGPGTRLTVT.

This clonotype was counted at least ten times. V usage is TRBV4-3 and J usage is TRBJ2-1; D gene ambiguous. V was clipped by 0 bases and J by 8 bases, with 8 bases between them. The CDR3 has 13 residues. The germline V gene has CDR1 LGHNA and CDR2 YSLEER. The CDR3 coding sequence is TGCGCCAGCAGCCAAGACGGAGTTTATGAGCAGTTCTTC. Its protein is CASSQDGVYEQFF.

Turning to this clonotype: The junction differs from germline at one of its ends, possibly a read error. The chain recombines TRBV6-1 with TRBJ2-5; D may be TRBD2 (5 bases). Germline V gene sequence: CDR1 MNHNS, CDR2 SASEGT. The CDR3 sequence is 11 residues long. DNA for the CDR3: TGTGCCAGCAAGGATTGGCTCGGGATTTCATTC. This encodes CASKDWLGISF.

Comment on this clonotype: One base away lies a much larger clone, so this may be a sequencing read error. The CDR3 loop reads CARKSGTGGYTF. The CDR3, as DNA: TGTGCCAGAAAAAGTGGGACAGGTGGCTACACCTTC. The chain has TRBV2 and TRBJ1-2; 8 positions agree with TRBD1. J lost 7 bases, V lost 9 bases, and 7 bases had no gene match. This CDR3 region has 12 residues. CDR1 and CDR2 from the germline V gene are SNHLY and FYNNEI.

J is TRBJ1-6 and V is TRBV25-1; 9 bases match TRBD1. There are 15 residues in the CDR3. With V trimmed by 5 bases and J by 10 bases, 9 bases remained unmatched. The germline V gene has CDR1 MGHDK and CDR2 SYGVNS. CDR3 sequence (DNA): TGTGCCAGCAGTACCCGGACAGGGGAACTCTCACCCCTCCACTTT. This encodes CASSTRTGELSPLHF.

As concerns this clonotype: Mismatch with germline at one junction end may stem from a read error. V and J are TRBV7-9 and TRBJ1-3; no firm D call. This CDR3 contains 15 residues. Germline loops: CDR1 SEHNR, CDR2 FQNEAQ (reference sequence). CDR3 nucleotide sequence: TGTACCAGCAGCTTAGCATTGGGGATCGGAAACACCATATATTTT. It is translated as CTSSLALGIGNTIYF. Filled out from reference TRBV7-9 and TRBJ1-3, the complete variable domain reads DTGVSQNPRHKITKRGQNVTFRCDPISEHNRLYWYRQTLGQGPEFLTYFQNEAQLEKSRLLSDRFSAERPKGSFSTLEIQRTEQGDSAMYLCTSSLALGIGNTIYFGEGSWLTVV.

This clonotype was counted ten times or more. The CDR3 DNA reads TGTGCCAGCAGCCGGGGACTAGCGGGGGCCCTTACCGGGGAGCTGTTTTTT. Protein product: CASSRGLAGALTGELFF. The chain has TRBV13 and TRBJ2-2; 14 bases line up with TRBD2. Unmatched junction bases numbered 7, after V lost 5 bases and J lost 5 bases. Germline assignment: CDR1 PRHDT and CDR2 FYEKMQ (reference sequence). The CDR3 is made up of 17 amino acids.

The rearrangement uses TRBV29-1 and TRBJ2-7; 12 nucleotides agree with TRBD2. The CDR3 extends over 14 amino acids. Germline lookup yields CDR1 SQVTM and CDR2 ANQGSEA. Unmatched junction bases numbered 9, after V lost 8 bases and J lost 4 bases. CDR3 residues: CSSTVGLAGYEQYF. CDR3 bases: TGCAGCTCCACCGTGGGACTAGCGGGTTACGAGCAGTACTTC.

The rearrangement links TRBV12-3 or TRBV12-4 to TRBJ1-6; TRBD1 agrees at 7 bases. Trimming at V came to 5 bases and at J to 6 bases, leaving 7 bases not matched to a gene. This CDR3 is built from 15 residues. CDR3 nucleotides: TGTGCCAGCAGTGGGAGACAGGGTCTTAATTCACCCCTCCACTTT. Its protein is CASSGRQGLNSPLHF.

V and J are TRBV20-1 and TRBJ1-1; a possible D gene is TRBD1 (6 bases). Germline CDR1 DFQATT, CDR2 SNEGSKA (reference sequence). Trimming cost V 6 bases and J 5 bases, with 19 bases left between them. CDR3 length: 14 amino acids. The CDR3: CSAPGGGAGTEAFF. The CDR3 region has the DNA TGCAGTGCCCCTGGGGGGGGGGCAGGGACTGAAGCTTTCTTT.

This clonotype was seen a few times. V is TRBV10-3 and J is TRBJ1-6; 9 bases are shared with TRBD1. Per germline, CDR1 ENHRY and CDR2 SYGVKD. This CDR3 has 14 residues. The trim removed 8 bases at V and 6 bases at J, leaving 5 bases unmatched. CDR3 bases: TGTGCCATCGGGGGACAGGGTAGTAATTCACCCCTCCACTTT. This sequence encodes CAIGGQGSNSPLHF.